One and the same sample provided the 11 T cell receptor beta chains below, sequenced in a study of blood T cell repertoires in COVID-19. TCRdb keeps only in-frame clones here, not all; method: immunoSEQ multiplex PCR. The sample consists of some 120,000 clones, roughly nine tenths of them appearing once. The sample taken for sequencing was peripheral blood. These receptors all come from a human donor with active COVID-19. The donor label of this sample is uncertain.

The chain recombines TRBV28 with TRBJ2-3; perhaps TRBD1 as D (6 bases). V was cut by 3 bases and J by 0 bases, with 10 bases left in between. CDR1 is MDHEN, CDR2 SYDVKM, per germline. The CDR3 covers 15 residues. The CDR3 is CASSFSQGSTDTQYF. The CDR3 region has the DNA TGTGCCAGCAGTTTCTCCCAGGGGAGCACAGATACGCAGTATTTT.

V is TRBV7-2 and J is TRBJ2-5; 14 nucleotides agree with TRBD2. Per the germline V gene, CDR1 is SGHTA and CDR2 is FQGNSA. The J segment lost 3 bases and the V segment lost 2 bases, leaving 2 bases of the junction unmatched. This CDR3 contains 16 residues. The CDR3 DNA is TGTGCCAGCAGCTTATCGACTAGCGGGGGGGAAGAGACCCAGTACTTC. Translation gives CASSLSTSGGEETQYF.

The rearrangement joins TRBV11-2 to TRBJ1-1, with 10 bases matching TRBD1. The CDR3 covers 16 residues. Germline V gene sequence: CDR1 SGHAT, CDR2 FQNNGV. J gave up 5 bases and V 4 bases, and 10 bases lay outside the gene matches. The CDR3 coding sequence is TGTGCCAGCAGCTGGGACCGGGACAGGGGTTTGACTGAAGCTTTCTTT. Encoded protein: CASSWDRDRGLTEAFF.

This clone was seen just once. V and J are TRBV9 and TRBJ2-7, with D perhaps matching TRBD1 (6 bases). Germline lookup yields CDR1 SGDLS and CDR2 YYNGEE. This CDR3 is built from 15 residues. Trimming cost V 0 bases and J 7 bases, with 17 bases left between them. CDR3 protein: CASSVDWSGDREQYF. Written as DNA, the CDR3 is TGTGCCAGCAGCGTAGATTGGTCAGGGGACCGGGAGCAGTACTTC.

Here the CDR3 reads CASSPTGRNSYEQYF. CDR3 sequence (DNA): TGTGCCAGCAGCCCGACAGGGCGCAACTCCTACGAGCAGTACTTC. The chain employs TRBV5-6 and TRBJ2-7, with 7 bases identical to TRBD1. Germline V gives CDR1 SGHDT, CDR2 YYEEEE. There are 15 residues in the CDR3. The V and J ends lost 4 bases and 0 bases, in that order; junction bases with no gene match: 7.

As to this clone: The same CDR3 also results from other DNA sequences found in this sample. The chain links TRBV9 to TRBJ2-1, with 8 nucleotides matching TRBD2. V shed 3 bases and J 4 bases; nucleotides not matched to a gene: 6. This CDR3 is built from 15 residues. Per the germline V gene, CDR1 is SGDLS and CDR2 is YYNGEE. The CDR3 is CASSGSGGTYNEQFF. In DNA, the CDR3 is TGTGCCAGCAGCGGGAGCGGGGGCACATACAATGAGCAGTTCTTC.

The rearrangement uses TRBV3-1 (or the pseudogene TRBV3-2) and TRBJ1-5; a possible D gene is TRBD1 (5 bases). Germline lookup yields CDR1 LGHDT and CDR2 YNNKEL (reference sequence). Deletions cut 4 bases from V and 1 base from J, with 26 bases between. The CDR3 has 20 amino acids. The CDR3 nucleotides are TGTGCCAGCAGCCTGGATGGAATGGTGCGGAGGGGTGGGAGCAATCAGCCCCAGCATTTT. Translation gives CASSLDGMVRRGGSNQPQHF.

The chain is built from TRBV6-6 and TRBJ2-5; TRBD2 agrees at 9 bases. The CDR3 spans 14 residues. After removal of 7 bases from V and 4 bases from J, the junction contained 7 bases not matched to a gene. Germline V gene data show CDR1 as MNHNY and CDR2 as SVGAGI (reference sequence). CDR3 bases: TGTGCCAGCACGGGGACTAGCACCCCAGAGACCCAGTACTTC. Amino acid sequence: CASTGTSTPETQYF.

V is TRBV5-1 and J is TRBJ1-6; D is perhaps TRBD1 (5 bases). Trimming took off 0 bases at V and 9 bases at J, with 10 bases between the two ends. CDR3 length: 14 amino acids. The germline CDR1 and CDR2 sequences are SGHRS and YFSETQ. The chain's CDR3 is CASSLVDMASPLHF. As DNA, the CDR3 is TGCGCCAGCAGCTTGGTGGACATGGCTTCACCCCTCCACTTT.

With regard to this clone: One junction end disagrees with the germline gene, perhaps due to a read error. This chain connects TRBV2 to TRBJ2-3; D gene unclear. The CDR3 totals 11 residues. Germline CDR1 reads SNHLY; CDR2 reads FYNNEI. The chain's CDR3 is CASRPTNTQYF. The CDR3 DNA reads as TGTGCCAGCAGACCCACAAATACGCAGTATTTT.

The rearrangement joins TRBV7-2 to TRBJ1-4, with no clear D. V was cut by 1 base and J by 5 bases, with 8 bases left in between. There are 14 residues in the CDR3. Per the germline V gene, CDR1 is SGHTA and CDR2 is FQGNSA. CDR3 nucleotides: TGTGCCAGCAGCTTAGACAGCTGGAATGAAAAACTGTTTTTT. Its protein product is CASSLDSWNEKLFF.